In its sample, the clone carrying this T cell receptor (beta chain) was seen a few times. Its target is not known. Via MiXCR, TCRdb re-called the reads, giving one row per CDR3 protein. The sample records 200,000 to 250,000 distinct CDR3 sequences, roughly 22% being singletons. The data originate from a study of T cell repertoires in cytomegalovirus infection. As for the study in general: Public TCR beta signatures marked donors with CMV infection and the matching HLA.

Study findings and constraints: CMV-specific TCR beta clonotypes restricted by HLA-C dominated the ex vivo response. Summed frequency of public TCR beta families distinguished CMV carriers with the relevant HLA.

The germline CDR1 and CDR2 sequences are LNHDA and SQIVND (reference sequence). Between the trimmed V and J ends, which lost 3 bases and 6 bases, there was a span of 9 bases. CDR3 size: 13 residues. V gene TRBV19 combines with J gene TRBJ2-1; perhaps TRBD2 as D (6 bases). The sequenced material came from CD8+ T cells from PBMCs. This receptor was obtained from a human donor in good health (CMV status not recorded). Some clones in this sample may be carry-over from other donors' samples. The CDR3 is CASSMIGGNEQFF. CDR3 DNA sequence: TGTGCCAGTAGTATGATCGGGGGCAATGAGCAGTTCTTC.